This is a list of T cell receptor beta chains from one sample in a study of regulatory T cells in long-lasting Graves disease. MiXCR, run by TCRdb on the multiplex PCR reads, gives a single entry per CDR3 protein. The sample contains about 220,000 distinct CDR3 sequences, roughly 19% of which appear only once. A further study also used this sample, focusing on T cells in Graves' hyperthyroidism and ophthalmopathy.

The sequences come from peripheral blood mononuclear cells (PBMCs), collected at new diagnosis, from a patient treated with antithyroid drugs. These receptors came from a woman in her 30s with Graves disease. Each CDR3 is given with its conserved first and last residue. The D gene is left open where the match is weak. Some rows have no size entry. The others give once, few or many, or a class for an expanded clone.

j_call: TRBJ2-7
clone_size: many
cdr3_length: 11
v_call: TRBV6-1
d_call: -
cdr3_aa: CASSPIYEQYF
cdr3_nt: TGTGCCAGCAGCCCAATCTACGAGCAGTACTTC

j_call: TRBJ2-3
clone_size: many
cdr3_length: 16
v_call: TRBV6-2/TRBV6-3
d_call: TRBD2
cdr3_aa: CASSPGTSRSTDTQYF
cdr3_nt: TGTGCCAGCAGTCCGGGGACTAGCAGGAGCACAGATACGCAGTATTTT

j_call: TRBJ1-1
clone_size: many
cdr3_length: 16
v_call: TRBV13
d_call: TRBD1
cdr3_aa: CASSLEGQGADTEAFF
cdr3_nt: TGTGCCAGCAGCTTAGAGGGACAGGGGGCCGACACTGAAGCTTTCTTT

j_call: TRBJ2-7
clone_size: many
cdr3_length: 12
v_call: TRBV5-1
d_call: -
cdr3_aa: CASSLEQHEQYF
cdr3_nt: TGCGCCAGCAGCTTGGAGCAGCACGAGCAGTACTTC

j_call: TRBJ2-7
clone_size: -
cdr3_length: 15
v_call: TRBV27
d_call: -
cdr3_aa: CASSLSTGPTYEQYF
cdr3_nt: TGTGCCAGCAGTTTATCAACGGGACCTACCTACGAGCAGTACTTC

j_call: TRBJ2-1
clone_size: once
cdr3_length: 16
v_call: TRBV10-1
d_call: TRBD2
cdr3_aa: CASSGHLAGDHNEQFF
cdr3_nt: TGCGCCAGCAGTGGCCATCTAGCGGGAGACCACAATGAGCAGTTCTTC

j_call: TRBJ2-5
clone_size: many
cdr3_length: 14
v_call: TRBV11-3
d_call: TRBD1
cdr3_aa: CASSRRTGRQTQYF
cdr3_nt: TGTGCCAGCAGCCGTAGGACAGGGCGACAGACCCAGTACTTC

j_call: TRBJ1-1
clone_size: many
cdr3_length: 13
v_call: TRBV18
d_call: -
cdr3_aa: CASSPGLNTEAFF
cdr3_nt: TGTGCCAGCTCCCCGGGCTTGAACACTGAAGCTTTCTTT

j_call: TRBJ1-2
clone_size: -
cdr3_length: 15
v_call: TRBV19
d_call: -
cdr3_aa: CASGSWTALNYGYTF
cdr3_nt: TGTGCCAGTGGTTCCTGGACAGCACTTAACTATGGCTACACCTTC

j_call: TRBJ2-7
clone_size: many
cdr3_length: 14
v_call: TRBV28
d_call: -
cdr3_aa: CASSWTDVPYEQYF
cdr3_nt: TGTGCCAGCAGTTGGACAGACGTGCCCTACGAGCAGTACTTC

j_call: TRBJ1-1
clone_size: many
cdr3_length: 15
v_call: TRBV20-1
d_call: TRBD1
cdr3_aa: CSAPGTGKVNTEAFF
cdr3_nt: TGCAGTGCTCCCGGGACAGGGAAGGTGAACACTGAAGCTTTCTTT

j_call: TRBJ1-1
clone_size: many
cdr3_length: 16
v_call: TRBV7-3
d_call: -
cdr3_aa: CASSLAGGLARGEAFF
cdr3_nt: TGTGCCAGCAGCTTAGCGGGGGGGCTTGCTAGGGGCGAAGCTTTCTTT

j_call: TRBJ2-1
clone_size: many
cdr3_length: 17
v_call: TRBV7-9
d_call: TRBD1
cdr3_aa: CASSLIRTGRSYNEQFF
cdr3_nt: TGTGCCAGCAGCTTAATCCGGACAGGGCGCTCCTACAATGAGCAGTTCTTC

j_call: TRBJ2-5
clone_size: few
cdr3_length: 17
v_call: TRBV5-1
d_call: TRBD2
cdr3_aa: CASSLEASGGSRETQYF
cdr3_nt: TGCGCCAGCAGCTTGGAGGCTAGCGGGGGGTCTAGGGAGACCCAGTACTTC

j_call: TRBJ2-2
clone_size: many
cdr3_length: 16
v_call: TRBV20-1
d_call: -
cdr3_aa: CSARDVGTGKTGELFF
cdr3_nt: TGCAGTGCTAGAGATGTGGGCACAGGGAAGACCGGGGAGCTGTTTTTT

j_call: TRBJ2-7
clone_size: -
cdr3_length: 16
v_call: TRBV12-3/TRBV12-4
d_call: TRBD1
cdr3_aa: CASTLGGTGGAYEQYF
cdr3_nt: TGTGCCAGCACTCTTGGGGGGACAGGGGGCGCCTACGAGCAGTACTTC

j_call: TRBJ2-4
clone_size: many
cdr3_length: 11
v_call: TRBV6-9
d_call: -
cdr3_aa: CASSYAGVQYF
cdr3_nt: TGTGCCAGCAGTTACGCTGGGGTTCAGTACTTC

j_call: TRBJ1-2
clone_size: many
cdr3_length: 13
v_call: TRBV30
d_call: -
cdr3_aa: CAWSVLNPYGYTF
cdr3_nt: TGTGCCTGGAGTGTACTCAACCCTTATGGCTACACCTTC

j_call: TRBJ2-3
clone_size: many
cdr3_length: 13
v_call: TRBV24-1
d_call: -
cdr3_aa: CATSDFPGDTQYF
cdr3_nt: TGTGCCACCAGTGATTTCCCGGGGGATACGCAGTATTTT

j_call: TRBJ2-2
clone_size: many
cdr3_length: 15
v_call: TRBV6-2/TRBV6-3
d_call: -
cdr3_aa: CASSSQGQNTGELFF
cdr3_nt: TGTGCCAGCAGTTCCCAGGGACAAAACACCGGGGAGCTGTTTTTT

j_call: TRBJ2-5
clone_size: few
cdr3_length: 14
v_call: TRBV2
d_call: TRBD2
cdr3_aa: CAIKRESGPETQYF
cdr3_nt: TGTGCCATAAAGCGGGAGTCGGGGCCAGAGACCCAGTACTTC

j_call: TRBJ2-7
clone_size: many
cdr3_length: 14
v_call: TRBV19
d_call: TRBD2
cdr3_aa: CASTGRENPYEQYF
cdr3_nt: TGTGCCAGTACGGGGCGGGAGAATCCCTACGAGCAGTACTTC

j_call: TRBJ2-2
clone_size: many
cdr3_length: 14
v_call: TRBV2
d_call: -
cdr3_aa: CAINSGYWTGELFF
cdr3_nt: TGTGCCATCAACTCAGGGTATTGGACCGGGGAGCTGTTTTTT

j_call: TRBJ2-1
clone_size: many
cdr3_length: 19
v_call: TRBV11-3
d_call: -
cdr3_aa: CASSLEGRLVPTEGCEQFF
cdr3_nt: TGTGCCAGCAGCTTAGAGGGGAGACTAGTTCCTACGGAGGGATGTGAGCAGTTCTTC

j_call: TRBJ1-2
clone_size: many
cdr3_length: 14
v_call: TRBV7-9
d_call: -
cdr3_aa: CASTPGGMGSGYTF
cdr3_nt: TGTGCCTCAACCCCGGGCGGCATGGGCTCTGGCTACACCTTC

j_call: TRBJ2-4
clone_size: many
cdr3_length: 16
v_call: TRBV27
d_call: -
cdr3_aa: CASRLGGGVAKNIQYF
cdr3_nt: TGTGCCAGCAGGCTAGGGGGGGGGGTAGCCAAAAACATTCAGTACTTC

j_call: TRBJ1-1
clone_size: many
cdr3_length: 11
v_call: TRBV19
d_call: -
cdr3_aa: CASKGGTEAFF
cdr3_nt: TGTGCCAGTAAGGGCGGCACTGAAGCTTTCTTT

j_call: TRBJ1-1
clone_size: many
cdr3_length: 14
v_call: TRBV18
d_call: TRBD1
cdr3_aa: CASSQTGFDTEAFF
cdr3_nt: TGTGCCAGCTCACAGACAGGGTTTGACACTGAAGCTTTCTTT